These T cell receptor beta chains were read from a single sample in a study of CD8+ T cells in alopecia areata. Repertoires were generated with immunoSEQ multiplex PCR, while TCRdb's copy carries only in-frame clones and drops some. Counted here are under 35,000 clones, more than 60% occurring once; the ten biggest clones make up 19%. The sequenced sample was NKG2D-low CD8+ T cells sorted from blood. All receptors derive from a human donor with alopecia areata. CDR3s include the opening cysteine and the closing phenylalanine or tryptophan. Fields, in order: V gene, D gene, clone size, J gene, CDR3 DNA, CDR3 protein. A D gene is named only where the DNA matches it firmly. Clone size is stated in some rows and not others, as once, few, many or a class when expanded.

TRBV6-5	-	-	TRBJ2-3	TGTGCCAGCAGCCTGGGGGGAGATACGCAGTATTTT	CASSLGGDTQYF
TRBV29-1	-	once	TRBJ1-1	TGCAGCGTCCCCCAAGGAGACACCCTGAACACTGAAGCTTTCTTT	CSVPQGDTLNTEAFF
TRBV30	-	-	TRBJ2-1	TGTGCCTGGAGTGTTGGGGGGCTGCATGAGCAGTTCTTC	CAWSVGGLHEQFF
TRBV30	-	-	TRBJ1-2	TGTGCCTGGAGTGTACAGCCCGGGACTGGCTACACCTTC	CAWSVQPGTGYTF
TRBV4-1	-	-	TRBJ2-3	TGCGCCAGCTCGGAGCTGGATACGCAGTATTTT	CASSELDTQYF
TRBV7-9	TRBD2	-	TRBJ2-3	TGTGCCAGCAGGTCCCCTAGCGGGAGGGCAACAGATACGCAGTATTTT	CASRSPSGRATDTQYF
TRBV27	-	-	TRBJ1-4	TGTGCCAGCAGTCCGCAGGAGTTTAATGAAAAACTGTTTTTT	CASSPQEFNEKLFF
TRBV7-9	-	-	TRBJ2-5	TGTGCCAGCAGCTCCGCCCGCGCCGGACAAGAGACCCAGTACTTC	CASSSARAGQETQYF
TRBV12-5	-	-	TRBJ1-2	TGTGCTAGAAAAAATGGCTACACCTTC	CARKNGYTF
TRBV29-1	-	-	TRBJ2-7	TGCAGCGTTGTTATGGGCGTTGGCAGTCTCTACGAGCAGTACTTC	CSVVMGVGSLYEQYF
TRBV4-3	TRBD1	-	TRBJ2-7	TGCGCCAGCAGCCAAGGGACAGGGCTGTCCTACGAGCAGTACTTC	CASSQGTGLSYEQYF
TRBV29-1	-	-	TRBJ2-1	TGCAGCGTCACCGGGACACCCTCCTACAATGAGCAGTTCTTC	CSVTGTPSYNEQFF
TRBV6-6	-	-	TRBJ2-7	TGTGCCAGCAGTCCCTTCGGACCCTCCTACGAGCAGTACTTC	CASSPFGPSYEQYF
TRBV25-1	-	-	TRBJ1-1	TGTGCCAGCAGTGTACAGGGGAACACTGAAGCTTTCTTT	CASSVQGNTEAFF
TRBV19	-	few	TRBJ2-2	TGTGCCAGTCCCCGGGACGGAGAAAACACCGGGGAGCTGTTTTTT	CASPRDGENTGELFF
TRBV4-2	TRBD1	-	TRBJ1-1	TGTGCCAGCAGCCTACACAGGGGAATCGGCACTGAAGCTTTCTTT	CASSLHRGIGTEAFF
TRBV7-6	-	-	TRBJ2-5	TGTGCCAGCAGCTTAGACGAGGTTGGGTCGGAGACCCAGTACTTC	CASSLDEVGSETQYF
TRBV4-2	-	medium-sized	TRBJ2-7	TGTGCCAGCAGCCAAGATCTAGTCGGTTCCTACGAGCAGTACTTC	CASSQDLVGSYEQYF
TRBV30	-	-	TRBJ2-7	TGTGCCTGGAGTCAGGACTCCTACGAGCAGTACTTC	CAWSQDSYEQYF
TRBV6-5	TRBD1	-	TRBJ1-1	TGTGCCAGCCACCTTCGGGACAGGGCTGGGACTGAAGCTTTCTTT	CASHLRDRAGTEAFF
TRBV4-1	-	-	TRBJ2-7	TGCGCCAGCAGCCTCGCCAGCGGCTCCACCTACGAGCAGTACTTC	CASSLASGSTYEQYF
TRBV11-2	-	once	TRBJ1-2	TGTGCCAGCAGCCAGATGGGTGACGGCTACACCTTC	CASSQMGDGYTF
TRBV29-1	-	-	TRBJ2-7	TGCAGCGTCAAAGGGGCCGAACCCATTATTTACGAGCAGTACTTC	CSVKGAEPIIYEQYF
TRBV4-2	TRBD1	-	TRBJ2-7	TGTGCCAGCAGCCCGGCCGGGACAGGAGCCTACGAGCAGTACTTC	CASSPAGTGAYEQYF
TRBV29-1	-	-	TRBJ1-3	TGCAGCACCCTCGGAGGGGAAGCTGGAAACACCATATATTTT	CSTLGGEAGNTIYF
TRBV4-2	TRBD2	once	TRBJ2-1	TGTGCCAGCAGCCTGCCCAGCGGGGGAGGCTACAATGAGCAGTTCTTC	CASSLPSGGGYNEQFF
TRBV4-2	-	-	TRBJ1-5	TGTGCCAGCAGCCAAGATACCGGGGTAAATCAGCCCCAGCATTTT	CASSQDTGVNQPQHF
TRBV6-5	-	-	TRBJ2-5	TGTGCCAGCAGAACAGAGGAGGAGACCCAGTACTTC	CASRTEEETQYF
TRBV7-8	TRBD2	-	TRBJ2-3	TGTGCCAGCAGCTGGGGACTAGCAGATACGCAGTATTTT	CASSWGLADTQYF
TRBV7-9	-	-	TRBJ2-1	TGTGCCAGCAGCTTATCCCCTACCTCCTACAATGAGCAGTTCTTC	CASSLSPTSYNEQFF
TRBV4-1	-	-	TRBJ2-3	TGCGCCAGCAGCCAAGATGGAGGTGGTGTGGATACGCAGTATTTT	CASSQDGGGVDTQYF
TRBV4-1	TRBD2	-	TRBJ2-7	TGCGCCAGCAGCCAGGTTAGCGGGAGGGAATACGAGCAGTACTTC	CASSQVSGREYEQYF
TRBV6-5	-	-	TRBJ2-7	TGTGCCAGCAGTTATGGTCAAACGAATGAGCAGTACTTC	CASSYGQTNEQYF
TRBV7-9	-	-	TRBJ2-1	TGTGCCAGCAGCCAACCGAGGGACCGTGGGCAGTTCTTC	CASSQPRDRGQFF
TRBV27	-	-	TRBJ2-5	TGTGCCAGCAGTTCGCCGCAAGAGACCCAGTACTTC	CASSSPQETQYF
TRBV30	-	once	TRBJ2-2	TGTGCCTGGGGGAACAGGGACGCCGGGGAGCTGTTTTTT	CAWGNRDAGELFF
TRBV4-1	-	-	TRBJ1-2	TGCGCCAGCAGCCAAGAATTTTCGAGGGGAAACTATGGCTACACCTTC	CASSQEFSRGNYGYTF
TRBV5-1	-	-	TRBJ2-7	TGCGCCAGCAGCTTGGGGGCAGCCTACGAGCAGTACTTC	CASSLGAAYEQYF
TRBV5-1	-	-	TRBJ2-3	TGCGCCAGCACCGCGGAGGGCCACACAGATACGCAGTATTTT	CASTAEGHTDTQYF
TRBV29-1	-	-	TRBJ2-1	TGCAGCGTGCAGGGCGGTGAGCAGTTCTTC	CSVQGGEQFF
TRBV25-1	-	-	TRBJ1-2	TGTGCCAGCAGTGAATCATCGGACAGCCACTACTATGGCTACACCTTC	CASSESSDSHYYGYTF
TRBV29-1	-	-	TRBJ1-1	TGCAGCGTTGGAGCCGGGATGGGCATGAACACTGAAGCTTTCTTT	CSVGAGMGMNTEAFF
TRBV29-1	-	-	TRBJ2-7	TGCAGCGTGGTCCCACAGGGCTACGAGCAGTACTTC	CSVVPQGYEQYF
TRBV7-9	TRBD1	-	TRBJ2-7	TGTGCCAGCAGCTTTTTACAGGGGTACTCCTACGAGCAGTACTTC	CASSFLQGYSYEQYF
TRBV7-2	-	-	TRBJ2-5	TGTGCCAGCAGCTTAGGTAGGGCAGGGAGCCAAGAGACCCAGTACTTC	CASSLGRAGSQETQYF
TRBV20-1	-	-	TRBJ2-7	TGCGGTTTAAGCGTCGAGCAGTACTTC	CGLSVEQYF
TRBV28	-	-	TRBJ2-7	TGTGCCAGCAGTTTAGGTTTCTCCTACGAGCAGTACTTC	CASSLGFSYEQYF
TRBV6-4	TRBD2	-	TRBJ2-1	TGTGCCAGCAGTGGGCAAGCGGGAGGGCCTAGTGAGCAGTTCTTC	CASSGQAGGPSEQFF
TRBV28	-	-	TRBJ1-1	TGTGCCAGCAGTTTGGGATTCCAAATGAACACTGAAGCTTTCTTT	CASSLGFQMNTEAFF
TRBV7-2	TRBD2	-	TRBJ2-7	TGTGCCAGCAGCCCCTACACTAGCGGGGGGGCCGACGAGCAGTACTTC	CASSPYTSGGADEQYF
TRBV29-1	TRBD2	once	TRBJ2-5	TGCAGCGTTGAGGCGAGCGGGAGGACCCAGTACTTC	CSVEASGRTQYF
TRBV6-1	-	-	TRBJ2-1	TGTGCCAGCAGCTACAGGGTCTACAATGAGCAGTTCTTC	CASSYRVYNEQFF
TRBV6-6	TRBD2	-	TRBJ2-5	TGTGCCAGCAGTTACAGAGCGGGAGAGGTCCAAGAGACCCAGTACTTC	CASSYRAGEVQETQYF